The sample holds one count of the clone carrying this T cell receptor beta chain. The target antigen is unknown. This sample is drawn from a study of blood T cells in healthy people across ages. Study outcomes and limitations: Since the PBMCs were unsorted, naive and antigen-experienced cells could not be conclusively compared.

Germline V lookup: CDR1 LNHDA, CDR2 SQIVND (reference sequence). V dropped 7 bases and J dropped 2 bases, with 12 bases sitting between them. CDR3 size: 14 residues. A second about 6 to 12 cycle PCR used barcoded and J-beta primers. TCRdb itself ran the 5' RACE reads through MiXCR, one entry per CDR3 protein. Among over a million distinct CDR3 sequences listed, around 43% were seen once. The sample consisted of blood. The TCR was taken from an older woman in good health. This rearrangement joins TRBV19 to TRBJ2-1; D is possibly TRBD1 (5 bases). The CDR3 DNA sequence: TGTGCCAGTACTTTCGACAGCGCCTACAATGAGCAGTTCTTC. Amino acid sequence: CASTFDSAYNEQFF.